This is a list of T cell receptor beta chains from one sample in a study of cytomegalovirus exposure and HLA in healthy donors. Libraries were prepared by immunoSEQ multiplex PCR; TCRdb keeps only in-frame clonotypes and omits some of them. The repertoire holds over 100,000 clones, with around 80% as singletons. The source material was PBMCs. These receptors all stem from a man aged 25-45 years in good health and CMV-seronegative. Both conserved end residues are part of each CDR3. Fields, in order: CDR3 protein, V gene, D gene. A D gene is named only where the DNA matches it firmly.

CDR3aa: CAWIRAGGSYGYTF
v_gene: TRBV30
d_gene: TRBD1

CDR3aa: CSVSNQGVFTEAFF
v_gene: TRBV29-1
d_gene: TRBD1

CDR3aa: CASSRTSGSHEQYF
v_gene: TRBV27
d_gene: TRBD2

CDR3aa: CASSYSTGYEQFF
v_gene: TRBV6-5
d_gene: TRBD1

CDR3aa: CASSKRGPGNEQFF
v_gene: TRBV7-6
d_gene: TRBD2

CDR3aa: CASSIGGPQETQYF
v_gene: TRBV7-2
d_gene: NA

CDR3aa: CASSSTPGSGNTIYF
v_gene: TRBV27
d_gene: NA

CDR3aa: CASSLAGFLDEQFF
v_gene: TRBV6-5
d_gene: TRBD2

CDR3aa: CASSDNPSGSSYNEQFF
v_gene: TRBV9
d_gene: TRBD2

CDR3aa: CAISREKGTEAFF
v_gene: TRBV10-3
d_gene: NA

CDR3aa: CASRERGSYNSPLHF
v_gene: TRBV6-1
d_gene: NA

CDR3aa: CASSSPVRGSSYNEQFF
v_gene: TRBV5-6
d_gene: NA

CDR3aa: CASSSKTGNYEQYF
v_gene: TRBV7-9
d_gene: TRBD1

CDR3aa: CASSKLENTEAFF
v_gene: TRBV6-6
d_gene: NA

CDR3aa: CASSLGGPRAQYF
v_gene: TRBV5-6
d_gene: NA

CDR3aa: CASSWGGTYEQYF
v_gene: TRBV7-8
d_gene: TRBD2

CDR3aa: CASSYLAGGYEQYF
v_gene: TRBV6-6
d_gene: TRBD1

CDR3aa: CASSPRAGGTDTQYF
v_gene: TRBV6-6
d_gene: TRBD2

CDR3aa: CATLTGQETQYF
v_gene: TRBV5-3
d_gene: TRBD1

CDR3aa: CASSKNERIYEQYF
v_gene: TRBV21-1
d_gene: NA

CDR3aa: CSVWTGGSSGAYEQYF
v_gene: TRBV29-1
d_gene: TRBD1

CDR3aa: CASSYGRRGTTEAFF
v_gene: TRBV6-5
d_gene: NA

CDR3aa: CASSTGDSTYEQYF
v_gene: TRBV28
d_gene: NA

CDR3aa: CASAGTVLDEQYF
v_gene: TRBV6-1
d_gene: TRBD1

CDR3aa: CASSWTGGGGYTF
v_gene: TRBV28
d_gene: TRBD1

CDR3aa: CASKVREGSSGNTIYF
v_gene: TRBV19
d_gene: NA

CDR3aa: CASSFSPGTPARYEQYF
v_gene: TRBV28
d_gene: NA

CDR3aa: CASSFSRDNQPQHF
v_gene: TRBV6-5
d_gene: NA

CDR3aa: CASRGRPLTGELFF
v_gene: TRBV6-1
d_gene: NA

CDR3aa: CASSGGRSGNQPQHF
v_gene: TRBV6-6
d_gene: NA

CDR3aa: CATSRDRISGGAYEQYF
v_gene: TRBV15
d_gene: TRBD2